These 7 T cell receptor beta chains came from one sample sequenced in a study of cytomegalovirus exposure and HLA in healthy donors. PCR amplification relied on 60 Vbeta primers (plus 13 Jbeta primers). Clones were read by immunoSEQ multiplex PCR, and TCRdb kept only the in-frame ones, dropping some. The specimen's table records roughly 33,000 clones. The sequenced sample consisted of PBMCs. The source of these receptors is a woman in her forties in good health and CMV-seropositive.

The chain links TRBV30 to TRBJ1-1; 8 bases fit TRBD1. This CDR3 has 13 amino acids. Germline values: CDR1 GTSNPN, CDR2 SVGIG (reference sequence). Germline trimming cut 3 bases from V and 1 base from J; bases unmatched to any gene: 1. The CDR3 DNA follows: TGTGCCTGGAGGGGACAGGCGAACACTGAAGCTTTCTTT. Its translation: CAWRGQANTEAFF.

The chain has TRBV13 and TRBJ1-2; possible D gene TRBD1, 6 bases. The CDR3 runs 15 residues. Trimming left V 4 bases short and J 7 bases short, with 19 bases between. From germline, CDR1 is PRHDT and CDR2 FYEKMQ (reference sequence). This CDR3 reads CASSWRGQGSPGYTF. In DNA, the CDR3 is TGTGCCAGCAGCTGGCGGGGGCAGGGGTCCCCTGGCTACACCTTC.

V and J are TRBV5-6 and TRBJ2-7; TRBD2 matches 9 bases. The CDR3 is 16 residues long. From germline, CDR1 is SGHDT and CDR2 YYEEEE. V lost 0 bases to trimming and J lost 7 bases; unmatched junction nucleotides: 11. CDR3 sequence reads: CASSLGLAGTLGEQYF. The CDR3 DNA is TGTGCCAGCAGCTTGGGGCTAGCGGGGACGCTTGGGGAGCAGTACTTC.

The chain carries TRBV7-2 and TRBJ1-5; a weak D match, TRBD1 (5 bases). The CDR3 contains 14 residues. Germline V gives CDR1 SGHTA, CDR2 FQGNSA. V gave up 6 bases and J gave up 3 bases, with 12 bases separating them. The CDR3 nucleotides are TGTGCCAGCAGTGAAGGGGATCTCAATCAGCCCCAGCATTTT. Protein product: CASSEGDLNQPQHF.

The chain employs TRBV28 and TRBJ2-2; 7 bases align to TRBD2. Trimming took 5 bases from V and 0 from J; bases not matched to a gene: 6. Looked up from germline, CDR1 is MDHEN and CDR2 is SYDVKM. The CDR3 has 16 amino acids. The CDR3 DNA reads as TGTGCCAGCAGTCCCCTGGGGGGGGCGAACACCGGGGAGCTGTTTTTT. This gives the protein CASSPLGGANTGELFF.

The chain employs TRBV19 and TRBJ2-7; 14 bases map to TRBD2. Germline CDR1 LNHDA, CDR2 SQIVND (reference sequence). Trimming removed 4 bases from V and 0 bases from J; junction bases left unmatched: 5. The CDR3 runs 17 residues. CDR3 sequence (DNA): TGTGCCAGTAGTAGGGGACTAGCGGGAGTTATCTCCTACGAGCAGTACTTC. Protein: CASSRGLAGVISYEQYF. Combining the CDR3 with reference TRBV19 and TRBJ2-7 gives the whole variable domain DGGITQSPKYLFRKEGQNVTLSCEQNLNHDAMYWYRQDPGQGLRLIYYSQIVNDFQKGDIAEGYSVSREKKESFPLTVTSAQKNPTAFYLCASSRGLAGVISYEQYFGPGTRLTVT.

The genes are TRBV11-3 and TRBJ2-3; TRBD1 is a possible D gene (5 bases). The CDR3 length is 16 residues. V was cut by 2 bases and J by 5 bases, with 17 bases left in between. In germline, CDR1 is SGHNT, CDR2 YENEEA. The CDR3 loop reads CASSLQGAESGDTQYF. As DNA, the CDR3 is TGTGCCAGCAGCTTACAAGGGGCCGAAAGTGGAGATACGCAGTATTTT.